This T cell receptor (beta chain) was obtained from a study of blood T cell repertoires in COVID-19. Study-wide background: PBMCs, B-cell-depleted T cells, or T cells were the source of the cDNA or gDNA that made up the material.

Per the original methods: Cell counts per sample came from amplifying reference gene primers. Produced via immunoSEQ multiplex PCR; TCRdb's table is partial and in-frame only. Clone size and V and J calls were adopted from that table, with D and trimming inferred from the DNA. The sample has 20,000 to 25,000 clones, roughly 83% seen once. The sequenced sample consisted of peripheral blood. The clonotype comes from an elderly man with active or convalescent COVID-19.

The CDR3 coding sequence is TGTGCCAGCAGTGACCAGGGGCCGGGTGAGACCCAGTACTTC. Protein sequence: CASSDQGPGETQYF. The chain recombines TRBV2 with TRBJ2-5; a possible D gene is TRBD1 (6 bases). Trimming took 3 bases from V and 5 from J, leaving 13 bases between them. The germline CDR1 and CDR2 sequences are SNHLY and FYNNEI. CDR3 size: 14 residues.